This TCR beta chain was identified during a study of blood T cell repertoires in COVID-19. For the study at large: Sources were T cells, B-cell-depleted T cells, or PBMCs; the material itself was cDNA or gDNA.

Self-reported history from a screening survey and questionnaire set each donor's cohort. The study counted Cohort 3 donors as recovered given two negative PCRs, clearance, or symptom resolution. Per the original data handling: By means of reference gene primer amplification, nucleated cell counts were estimated. TCRdb keeps only in-frame clones here, not all; method: immunoSEQ multiplex PCR. The V and J calls and clone size come from that table; D and trimming were worked out from the DNA. The repertoire holds some 320,000 clones, roughly 90% seen once, with roughly 2.6% in the top ten. The germline V gene has CDR1 SGHAT and CDR2 FQNNGV. The V and J ends lost 5 bases and 3 bases, in that order; junction bases with no gene match: 3. The CDR3 runs 15 residues.

The receptor's source is a man in his fifties or sixties who had recovered from COVID-19. The V and J genes are TRBV11-2 and TRBJ2-2; 10 bases are a match to TRBD1. Sequences were obtained from PBMCs or T cells enriched from blood (not recorded which). CDR3 amino acids: CASSDRGRDTGELFF. The CDR3 coding sequence is TGTGCCAGCAGCGACAGGGGGCGTGACACCGGGGAGCTGTTTTTT.